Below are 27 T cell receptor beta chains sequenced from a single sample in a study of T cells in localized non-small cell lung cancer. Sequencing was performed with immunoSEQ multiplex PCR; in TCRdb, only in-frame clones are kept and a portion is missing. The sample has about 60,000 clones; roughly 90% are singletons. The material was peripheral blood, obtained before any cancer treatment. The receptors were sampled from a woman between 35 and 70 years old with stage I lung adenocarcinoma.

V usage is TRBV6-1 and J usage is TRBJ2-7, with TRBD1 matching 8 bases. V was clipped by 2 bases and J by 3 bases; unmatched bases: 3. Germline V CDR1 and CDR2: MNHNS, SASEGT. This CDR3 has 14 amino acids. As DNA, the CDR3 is TGTGCCAGCAGTGAACCGGGACAGGTCTACGAGCAGTACTTC. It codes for CASSEPGQVYEQYF.

DNA of the CDR3: TGTGCCAGCAGTGAGGCGGGAGTTCCGATCTACGAGCAGTACTTC. It is translated as CASSEAGVPIYEQYF. The chain employs TRBV25-1 and TRBJ2-7, with TRBD2 matching over 7 bases. This CDR3 is built from 15 residues. Trimming removed 3 bases from V and 3 bases from J; junction bases left unmatched: 8. Germline V gene data show CDR1 as MGHDK and CDR2 as SYGVNS.

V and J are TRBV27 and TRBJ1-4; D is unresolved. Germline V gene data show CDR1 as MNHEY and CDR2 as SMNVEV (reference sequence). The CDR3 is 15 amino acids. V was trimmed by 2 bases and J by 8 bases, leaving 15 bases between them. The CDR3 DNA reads TGTGCCAGCAGTTTAAAACAACTAGTAGGGGAAAAACTGTTTTTT. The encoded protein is CASSLKQLVGEKLFF.

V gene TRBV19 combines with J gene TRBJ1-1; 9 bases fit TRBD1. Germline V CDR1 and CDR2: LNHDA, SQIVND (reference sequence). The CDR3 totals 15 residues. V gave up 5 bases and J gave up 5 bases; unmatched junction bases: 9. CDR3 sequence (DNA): TGTGCCAGTAGTGCCACAGGGGGCCCATGGACTGAAGCTTTCTTT. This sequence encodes CASSATGGPWTEAFF.

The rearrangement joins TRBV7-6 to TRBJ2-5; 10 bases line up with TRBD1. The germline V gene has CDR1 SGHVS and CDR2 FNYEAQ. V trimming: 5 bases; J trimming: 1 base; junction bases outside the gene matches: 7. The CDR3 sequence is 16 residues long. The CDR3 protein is CASSARTGGGQETQYF. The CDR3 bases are TGTGCCAGCAGCGCCCGGACAGGGGGGGGCCAAGAGACCCAGTACTTC.

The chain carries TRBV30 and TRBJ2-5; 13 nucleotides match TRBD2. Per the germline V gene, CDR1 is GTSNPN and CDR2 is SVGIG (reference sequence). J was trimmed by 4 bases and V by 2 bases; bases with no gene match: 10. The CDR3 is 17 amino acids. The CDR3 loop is CAWSLGLAGDGGETQYF. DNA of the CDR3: TGTGCCTGGAGTCTTGGACTAGCGGGAGACGGAGGAGAGACCCAGTACTTC.

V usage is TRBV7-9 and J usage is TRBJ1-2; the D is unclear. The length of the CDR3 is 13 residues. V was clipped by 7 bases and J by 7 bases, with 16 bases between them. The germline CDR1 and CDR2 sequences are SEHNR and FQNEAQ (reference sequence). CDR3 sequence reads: CASNLGGGGGYTF. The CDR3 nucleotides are TGTGCCAGCAATCTGGGCGGAGGAGGTGGCTACACCTTC. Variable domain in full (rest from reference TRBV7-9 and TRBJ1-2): DTGVSQNPRHKITKRGQNVTFRCDPISEHNRLYWYRQTLGQGPEFLTYFQNEAQLEKSRLLSDRFSAERPKGSFSTLEIQRTEQGDSAMYLCASNLGGGGGYTFGSGTRLTVV.

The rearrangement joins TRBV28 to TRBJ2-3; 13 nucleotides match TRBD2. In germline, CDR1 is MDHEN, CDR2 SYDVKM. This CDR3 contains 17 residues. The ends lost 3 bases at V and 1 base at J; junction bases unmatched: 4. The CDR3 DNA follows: TGTGCCAGCAGTTTCGGACTAGCGGGAGCAGGCACAGATACGCAGTATTTT. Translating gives CASSFGLAGAGTDTQYF.

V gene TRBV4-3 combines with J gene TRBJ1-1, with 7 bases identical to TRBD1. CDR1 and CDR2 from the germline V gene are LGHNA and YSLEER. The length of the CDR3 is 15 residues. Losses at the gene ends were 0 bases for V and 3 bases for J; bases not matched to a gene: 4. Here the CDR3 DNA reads TGCGCCAGCAGCCAAGACTCACAGGGGTACACTGAAGCTTTCTTT. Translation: CASSQDSQGYTEAFF.

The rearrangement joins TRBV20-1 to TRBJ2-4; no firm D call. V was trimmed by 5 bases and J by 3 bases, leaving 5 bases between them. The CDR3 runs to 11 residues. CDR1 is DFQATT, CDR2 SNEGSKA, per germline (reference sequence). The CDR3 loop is CSAVGKNIQYF. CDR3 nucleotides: TGCAGTGCTGTAGGCAAAAACATTCAGTACTTC.

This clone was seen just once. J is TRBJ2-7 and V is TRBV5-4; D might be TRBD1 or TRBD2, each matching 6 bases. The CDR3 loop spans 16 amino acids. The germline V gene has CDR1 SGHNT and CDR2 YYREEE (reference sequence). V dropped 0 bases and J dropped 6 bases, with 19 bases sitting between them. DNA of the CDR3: TGTGCCAGCAGCTTGGTCGCCCAGGGGAGGAGATTCGAGCAGTACTTC. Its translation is CASSLVAQGRRFEQYF. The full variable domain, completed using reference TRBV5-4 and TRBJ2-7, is ETGVTQSPTHLIKTRGQQVTLRCSSQSGHNTVSWYQQALGQGPQFIFQYYREEENGRGNFPPRFSGLQFPNYSSELNVNALELDDSALYLCASSLVAQGRRFEQYFGPGTRLTVT.

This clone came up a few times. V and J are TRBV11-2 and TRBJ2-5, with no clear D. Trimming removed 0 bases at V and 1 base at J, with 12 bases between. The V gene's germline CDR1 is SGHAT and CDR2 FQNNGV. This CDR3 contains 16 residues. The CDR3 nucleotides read TGTGCCAGCAGCTTAGAGGCAGCAAGATTCCAAGAGACCCAGTACTTC. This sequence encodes CASSLEAARFQETQYF.

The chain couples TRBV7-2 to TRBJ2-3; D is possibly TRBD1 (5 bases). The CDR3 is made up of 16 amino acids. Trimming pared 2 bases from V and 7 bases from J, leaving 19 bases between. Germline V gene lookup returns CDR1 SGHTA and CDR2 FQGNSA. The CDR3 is CASSLKFEAGLYTQYF. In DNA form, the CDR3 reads TGTGCCAGCAGCTTAAAGTTTGAAGCAGGGCTATATACGCAGTATTTT.

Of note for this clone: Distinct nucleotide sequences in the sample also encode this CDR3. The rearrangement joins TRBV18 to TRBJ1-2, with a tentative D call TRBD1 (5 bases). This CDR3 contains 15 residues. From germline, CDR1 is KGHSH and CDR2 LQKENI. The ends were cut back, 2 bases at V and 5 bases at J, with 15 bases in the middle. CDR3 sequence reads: CASSPGAGSGYGYTF. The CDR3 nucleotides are TGTGCCAGCTCACCAGGGGCAGGTAGCGGATATGGCTACACCTTC.

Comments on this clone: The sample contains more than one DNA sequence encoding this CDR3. The CDR3 region has the DNA TGTGCCAGCAGAACCGGGACAGGATCCTACGAGCAGTACTTC. Its protein is CASRTGTGSYEQYF. This chain joins TRBV2 and TRBJ2-7, with 8 bases lining up with TRBD1. The V gene end was trimmed by 6 bases and the J gene end by 1 base; junction bases not matched to a gene: 5. Germline CDR1 is SNHLY and CDR2 is FYNNEI. The CDR3 spans 14 residues. Full variable domain (remainder filled in from reference TRBV2 and TRBJ2-7): EPEVTQTPSHQVTQMGQEVILRCVPISNHLYFYWYRQILGQKVEFLVSFYNNEISEKSEIFDDQFSVERPDGSNFTLKIRSTKLEDSAMYFCASRTGTGSYEQYFGPGTRLTVT.

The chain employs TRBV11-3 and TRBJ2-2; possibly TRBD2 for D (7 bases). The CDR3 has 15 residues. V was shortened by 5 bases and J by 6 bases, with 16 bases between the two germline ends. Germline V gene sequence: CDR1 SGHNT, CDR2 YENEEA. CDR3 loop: CASSLSGGLAGELFF. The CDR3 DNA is TGTGCCAGCAGCCTCTCCGGGGGGCTAGCCGGGGAGCTGTTTTTT.

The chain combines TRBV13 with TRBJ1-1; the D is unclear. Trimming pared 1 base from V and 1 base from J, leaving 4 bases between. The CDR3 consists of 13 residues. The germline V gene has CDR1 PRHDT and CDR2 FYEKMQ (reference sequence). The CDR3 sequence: CASSLERNTEAFF. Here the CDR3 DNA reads TGTGCCAGCAGCTTAGAACGGAACACTGAAGCTTTCTTT.

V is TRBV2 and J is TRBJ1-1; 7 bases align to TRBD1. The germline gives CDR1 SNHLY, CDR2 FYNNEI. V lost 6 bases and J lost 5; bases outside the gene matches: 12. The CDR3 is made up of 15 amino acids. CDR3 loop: CASRAGGGLRTEAFF. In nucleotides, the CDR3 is TGTGCCAGCAGGGCGGGAGGGGGCTTAAGGACTGAAGCTTTCTTT.

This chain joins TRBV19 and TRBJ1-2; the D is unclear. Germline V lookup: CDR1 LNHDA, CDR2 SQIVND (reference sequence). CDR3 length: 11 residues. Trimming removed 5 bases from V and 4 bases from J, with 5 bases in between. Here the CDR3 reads CASSSGYGYTF. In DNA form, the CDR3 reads TGTGCCAGTAGTTCCGGCTATGGCTACACCTTC.

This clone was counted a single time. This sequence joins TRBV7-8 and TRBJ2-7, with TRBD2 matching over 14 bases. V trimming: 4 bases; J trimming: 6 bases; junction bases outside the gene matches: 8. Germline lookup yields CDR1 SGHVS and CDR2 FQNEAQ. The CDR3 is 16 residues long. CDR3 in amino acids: CASSWGLAGAGAEQYF. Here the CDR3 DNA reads TGTGCCAGCAGCTGGGGACTAGCGGGGGCCGGGGCCGAGCAGTACTTC.

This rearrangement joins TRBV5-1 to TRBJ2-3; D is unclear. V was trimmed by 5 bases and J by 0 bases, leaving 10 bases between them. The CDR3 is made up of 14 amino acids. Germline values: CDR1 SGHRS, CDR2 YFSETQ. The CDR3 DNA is TGCGCCAGCAGTGAAGGGTCTAGCACAGATACGCAGTATTTT. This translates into CASSEGSSTDTQYF.

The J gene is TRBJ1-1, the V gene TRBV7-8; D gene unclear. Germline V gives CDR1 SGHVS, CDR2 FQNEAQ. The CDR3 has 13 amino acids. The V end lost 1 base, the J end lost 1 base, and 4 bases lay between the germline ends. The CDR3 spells CASSLVANTEAFF. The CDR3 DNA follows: TGTGCCAGCAGCTTAGTAGCGAACACTGAAGCTTTCTTT.

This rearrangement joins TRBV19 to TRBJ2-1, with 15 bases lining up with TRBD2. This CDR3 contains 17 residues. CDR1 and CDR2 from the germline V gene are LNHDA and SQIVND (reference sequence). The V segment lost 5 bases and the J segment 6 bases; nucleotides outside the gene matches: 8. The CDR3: CASSRRTSGGAGNEQFF. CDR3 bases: TGTGCCAGTAGTCGACGGACTAGCGGGGGGGCAGGCAATGAGCAGTTCTTC.

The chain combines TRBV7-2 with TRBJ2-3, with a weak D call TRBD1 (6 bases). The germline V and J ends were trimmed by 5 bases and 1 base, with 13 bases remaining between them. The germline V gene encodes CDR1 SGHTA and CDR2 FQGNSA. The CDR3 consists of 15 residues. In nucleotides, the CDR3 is TGTGCCAGCAGCCGACCCCCAGGGGGCACAGATACGCAGTATTTT. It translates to CASSRPPGGTDTQYF.

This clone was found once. The CDR3 reads CASSFSTVSFSYNSPLHF. The CDR3 DNA reads TGCGCCAGCAGCTTTAGTACAGTATCCTTCTCCTATAATTCACCCCTCCACTTT. The chain is built from TRBV5-1 and TRBJ1-6; D not certain. CDR3 length: 18 amino acids. Per the germline V gene, CDR1 is SGHRS and CDR2 is YFSETQ. Trimming removed 2 bases at V and 0 bases at J, with 15 bases between.

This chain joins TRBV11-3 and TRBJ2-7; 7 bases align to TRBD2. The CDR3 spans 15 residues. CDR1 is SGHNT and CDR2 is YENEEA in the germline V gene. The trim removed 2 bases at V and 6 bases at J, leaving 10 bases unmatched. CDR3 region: CASSLQEPPGGEQYF. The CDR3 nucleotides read TGTGCCAGCAGCTTACAGGAACCCCCGGGGGGCGAGCAGTACTTC.

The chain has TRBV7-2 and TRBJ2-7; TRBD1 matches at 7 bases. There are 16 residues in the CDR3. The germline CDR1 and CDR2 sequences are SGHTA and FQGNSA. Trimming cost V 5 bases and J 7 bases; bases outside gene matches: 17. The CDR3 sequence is CASSTRSGTADREQYF. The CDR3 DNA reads TGTGCCAGCAGCACCCGCTCCGGGACAGCGGATAGGGAGCAGTACTTC.